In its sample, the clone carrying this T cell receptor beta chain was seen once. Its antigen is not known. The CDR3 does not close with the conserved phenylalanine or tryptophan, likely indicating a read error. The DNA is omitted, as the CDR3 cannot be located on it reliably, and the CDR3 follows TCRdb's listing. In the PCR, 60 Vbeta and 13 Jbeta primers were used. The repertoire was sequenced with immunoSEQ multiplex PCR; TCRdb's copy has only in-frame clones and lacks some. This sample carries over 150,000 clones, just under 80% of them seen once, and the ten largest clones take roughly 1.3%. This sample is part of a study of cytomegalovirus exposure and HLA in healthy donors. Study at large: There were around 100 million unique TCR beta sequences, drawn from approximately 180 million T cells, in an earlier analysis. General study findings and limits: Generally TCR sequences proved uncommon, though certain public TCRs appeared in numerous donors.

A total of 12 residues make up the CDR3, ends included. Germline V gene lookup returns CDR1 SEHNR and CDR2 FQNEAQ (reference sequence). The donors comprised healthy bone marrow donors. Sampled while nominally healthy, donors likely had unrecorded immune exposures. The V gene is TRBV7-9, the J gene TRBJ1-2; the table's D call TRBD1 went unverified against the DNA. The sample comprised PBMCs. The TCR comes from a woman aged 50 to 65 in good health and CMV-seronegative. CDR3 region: CASSTGQKGLCV.